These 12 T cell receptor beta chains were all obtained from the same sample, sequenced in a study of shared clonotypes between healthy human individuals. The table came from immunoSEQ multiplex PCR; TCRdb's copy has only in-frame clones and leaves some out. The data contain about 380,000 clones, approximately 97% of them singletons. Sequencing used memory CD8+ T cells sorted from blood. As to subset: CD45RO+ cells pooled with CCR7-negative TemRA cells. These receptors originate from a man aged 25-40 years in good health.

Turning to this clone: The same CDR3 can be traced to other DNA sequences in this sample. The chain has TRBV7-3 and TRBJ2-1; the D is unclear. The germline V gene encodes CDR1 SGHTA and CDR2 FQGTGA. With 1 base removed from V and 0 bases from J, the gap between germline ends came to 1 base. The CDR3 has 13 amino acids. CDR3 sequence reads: CASSLNSYNEQFF. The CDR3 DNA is TGTGCCAGCAGCTTAAACTCCTACAATGAGCAGTTCTTC.

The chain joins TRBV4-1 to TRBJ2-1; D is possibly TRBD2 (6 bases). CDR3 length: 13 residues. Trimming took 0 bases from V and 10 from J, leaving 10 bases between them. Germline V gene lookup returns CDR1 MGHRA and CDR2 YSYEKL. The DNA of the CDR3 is TGCGCCAGCAGCCAAGAGACTAGAGGGGAGCAGTTCTTC. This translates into CASSQETRGEQFF.

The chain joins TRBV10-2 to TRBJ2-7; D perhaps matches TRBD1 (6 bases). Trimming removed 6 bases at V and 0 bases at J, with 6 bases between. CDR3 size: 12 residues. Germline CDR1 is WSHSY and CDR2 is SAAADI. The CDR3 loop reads CASRDSSYEQYF. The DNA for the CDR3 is TGCGCCAGCAGGGACAGCTCCTACGAGCAGTACTTC.

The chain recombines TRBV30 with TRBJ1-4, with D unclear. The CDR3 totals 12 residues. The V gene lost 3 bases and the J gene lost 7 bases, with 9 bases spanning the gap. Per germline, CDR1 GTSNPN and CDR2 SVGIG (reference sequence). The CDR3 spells CAWRRESEKLFF. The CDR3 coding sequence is TGTGCCTGGAGACGCGAAAGTGAAAAACTGTTTTTT.

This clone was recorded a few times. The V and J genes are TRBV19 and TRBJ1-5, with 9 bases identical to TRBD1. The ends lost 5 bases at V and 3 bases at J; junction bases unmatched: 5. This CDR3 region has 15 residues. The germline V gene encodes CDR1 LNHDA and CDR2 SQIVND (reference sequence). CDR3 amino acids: CASSLGTGNNQPQHF. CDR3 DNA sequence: TGTGCCAGTAGTTTGGGGACAGGGAACAATCAGCCCCAGCATTTT.

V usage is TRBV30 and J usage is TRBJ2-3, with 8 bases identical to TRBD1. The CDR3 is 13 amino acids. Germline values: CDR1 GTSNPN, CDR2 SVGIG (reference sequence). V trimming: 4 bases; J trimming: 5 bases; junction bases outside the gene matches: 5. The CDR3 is CAWNGQGGDTQYF. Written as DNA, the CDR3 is TGTGCCTGGAACGGACAGGGTGGAGATACGCAGTATTTT.

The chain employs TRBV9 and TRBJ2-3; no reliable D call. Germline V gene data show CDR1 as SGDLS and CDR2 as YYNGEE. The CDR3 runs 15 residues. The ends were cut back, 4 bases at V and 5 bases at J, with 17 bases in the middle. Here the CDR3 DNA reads TGTGCCAGCAGCCCGGACGGCGGTCCGAGAGATACGCAGTATTTT. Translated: CASSPDGGPRDTQYF.

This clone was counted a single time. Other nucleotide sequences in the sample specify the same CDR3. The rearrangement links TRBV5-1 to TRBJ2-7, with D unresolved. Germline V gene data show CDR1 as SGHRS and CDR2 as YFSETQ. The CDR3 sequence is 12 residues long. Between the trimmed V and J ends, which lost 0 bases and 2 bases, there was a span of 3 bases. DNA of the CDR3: TGCGCCAGCAGCTTGGGGACCTACGAGCAGTACTTC. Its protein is CASSLGTYEQYF. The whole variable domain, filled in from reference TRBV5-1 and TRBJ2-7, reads KAGVTQTPRYLIKTRGQQVTLSCSPISGHRSVSWYQQTPGQGLQFLFEYFSETQRNKGNFPGRFSGRQFSNSRSEMNVSTLELGDSALYLCASSLGTYEQYFGPGTRLTVT.

The CDR3 is CASSNPREGLETQYF. In nucleotides, the CDR3 is TGTGCCAGTAGTAACCCCCGGGAGGGCCTGGAGACCCAGTACTTC. The gene calls are TRBV19 and TRBJ2-5; 8 positions agree with TRBD2. In germline, CDR1 is LNHDA, CDR2 SQIVND (reference sequence). The J segment lost 5 bases and the V segment lost 4 bases, leaving 9 bases of the junction unmatched. This CDR3 is 15 amino acids long.

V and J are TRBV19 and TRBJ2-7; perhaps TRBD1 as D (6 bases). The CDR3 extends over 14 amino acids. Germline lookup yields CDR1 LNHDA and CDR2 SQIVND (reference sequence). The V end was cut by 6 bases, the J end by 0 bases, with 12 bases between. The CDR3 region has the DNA TGTGCCAGTAGCCGACAGGCCAGCTCCTACGAGCAGTACTTC. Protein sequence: CASSRQASSYEQYF.

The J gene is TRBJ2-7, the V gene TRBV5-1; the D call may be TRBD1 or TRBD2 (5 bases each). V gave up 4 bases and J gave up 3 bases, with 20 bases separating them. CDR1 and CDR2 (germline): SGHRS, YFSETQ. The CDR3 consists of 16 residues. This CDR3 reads CASSPLGRRGLYEQYF. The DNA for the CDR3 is TGCGCCAGCAGCCCCCTGGGCCGACGGGGCCTCTACGAGCAGTACTTC.

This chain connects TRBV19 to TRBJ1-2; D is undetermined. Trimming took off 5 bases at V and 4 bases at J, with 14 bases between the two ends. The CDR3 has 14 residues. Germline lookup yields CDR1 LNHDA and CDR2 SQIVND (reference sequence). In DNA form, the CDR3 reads TGTGCCAGTAGTGAAAGTGCGGGGTCCTATGGCTACACCTTC. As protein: CASSESAGSYGYTF.